A single sample is the source of the 23 T cell receptor beta chains below, sequenced in a study of cytomegalovirus exposure and HLA in healthy donors. 60 Vbeta and 13 Jbeta primers were used in PCR. Measured with immunoSEQ multiplex PCR; TCRdb has only the in-frame clones, and not every one. In the table there are a few hundred thousand clones, approximately 81% of which are singletons. Source material: PBMCs. Receptors were obtained from a man younger than 40 in good health and CMV-seronegative.

This chain links TRBV5-1 with TRBJ1-5, with D perhaps matching TRBD1 (5 bases). Trimming shortened V by 2 bases and J by 7 bases, and 13 bases separated the two germline ends. The CDR3 contains 14 residues. Germline CDR1 reads SGHRS; CDR2 reads YFSETQ. CDR3: CASSLGAGGQPQHF. Here the CDR3 DNA reads TGCGCCAGCAGCTTAGGGGCAGGAGGGCAGCCCCAGCATTTT. Full variable domain (outside the CDR3, taken from reference TRBV5-1 and TRBJ1-5): KAGVTQTPRYLIKTRGQQVTLSCSPISGHRSVSWYQQTPGQGLQFLFEYFSETQRNKGNFPGRFSGRQFSNSRSEMNVSTLELGDSALYLCASSLGAGGQPQHFGDGTRLSIL.

The chain recombines TRBV9 with TRBJ2-3; TRBD2 matches 14 bases. Germline assignment: CDR1 SGDLS and CDR2 YYNGEE. Losses at the gene ends were 3 bases for V and 2 bases for J; bases not matched to a gene: 8. The CDR3 sequence is 18 residues long. In nucleotides, the CDR3 is TGTGCCAGCAGCGAAGGGACTAGCGGGGGCCCTCCCACAGATACGCAGTATTTT. Its translation: CASSEGTSGGPPTDTQYF.

This sequence joins TRBV29-1 and TRBJ2-5; D is unclear. The V and J ends lost 2 bases and 5 bases respectively, with 12 bases between them. The CDR3 extends over 13 amino acids. Germline V gene lookup returns CDR1 SQVTM and CDR2 ANQGSEA. As DNA, the CDR3 is TGCAGCGTTGAACGTACATCGTCCGAGACCCAGTACTTC. Protein product: CSVERTSSETQYF.

This clone occurred a few times. V gene TRBV5-4 combines with J gene TRBJ2-7; 9 bases map to TRBD2. This CDR3 comprises 14 residues. Germline CDR1 SGHNT, CDR2 YYREEE (reference sequence). V lost 2 bases to trimming and J lost 3 bases; unmatched junction nucleotides: 3. CDR3 nucleotides: TGTGCCAGCAGCTTTAGCGGGGGTTTCTACGAGCAGTACTTC. This translates into CASSFSGGFYEQYF.

This clone is a singleton in its sample. The rearrangement joins TRBV6-1 to TRBJ2-2; tentatively, D is TRBD1 (5 bases). Germline lookup yields CDR1 MNHNS and CDR2 SASEGT. V was shortened by 5 bases and J by 5 bases, with 15 bases between the two germline ends. This CDR3 has 15 amino acids. The DNA for the CDR3 is TGTGCCAGCAGTAGCGACAGAGAATGGACCGGGGAGCTGTTTTTT. Translated, it gives CASSSDREWTGELFF.

This clone was detected only a few times. CDR3 residues: CASTGASGGAKNIQYF. The CDR3 coding sequence is TGTGCCAGCACGGGGGCTAGCGGGGGGGCCAAAAACATTCAGTACTTC. This chain joins TRBV2 and TRBJ2-4, with 11 bases lining up with TRBD2. The CDR3 covers 16 residues. CDR1 is SNHLY, CDR2 FYNNEI, per germline. Losses at the gene ends were 7 bases for V and 1 base for J; bases not matched to a gene: 6.

The chain combines TRBV5-5 with TRBJ2-6; D gene ambiguous. Germline lookup yields CDR1 SGHKS and CDR2 YYEKEE (reference sequence). The CDR3 totals 19 residues. The germline V and J ends were trimmed by 0 bases and 0 bases, with 16 bases remaining between them. The chain's CDR3 is CASSLEQVLFISGANVLTF. CDR3 in DNA: TGTGCCAGCAGCTTGGAACAAGTCCTGTTTATCTCTGGGGCCAACGTCCTGACTTTC.

In regard to this clone: A junction end diverges from the germline sequence, so it may reflect a read error. The rearrangement uses TRBV7-7 and TRBJ2-5; 7 bases align to TRBD2. This CDR3 has 13 residues. Germline V gene lookup returns CDR1 SSHAT and CDR2 FNYEAQ (reference sequence). CDR3 in DNA: TGTGCTAGCAGCTGGACTAGGTTAGAGACCCAGTACTTC. It specifies CASSWTRLETQYF.

The chain has TRBV19 and TRBJ2-7; 8 nucleotides align to TRBD1. The CDR3 runs to 15 residues. CDR1 LNHDA and CDR2 SQIVND come from the germline V gene (reference sequence). The junction had 1 base not matched to a gene; V was cut back by 0 bases and J by 0 bases. This CDR3 reads CASSIDRGLSYEQYF. The DNA of the CDR3 is TGTGCCAGTAGTATAGACAGGGGGCTCTCCTACGAGCAGTACTTC.

This chain's CDR3 is CASSWEVEAFF. CDR3 bases: TGTGCCAGCAGCTGGGAGGTTGAAGCTTTCTTT. The J gene is TRBJ1-1, the V gene TRBV11-2; D is undetermined. The CDR3 loop spans 11 amino acids. Between the trimmed V and J ends, which lost 4 bases and 7 bases, there was a span of 7 bases. Looked up from germline, CDR1 is SGHAT and CDR2 is FQNNGV.

This clone was detected a few times. The V call is TRBV6-5, the J call TRBJ2-7; possibly TRBD1 for D (5 bases). Trimming took 5 bases from V and 1 from J, leaving 15 bases between them. Germline V gene sequence: CDR1 MNHEY, CDR2 SVGAGI. There are 15 residues in the CDR3. In DNA form, the CDR3 reads TGTGCCAGCAGTACCCCTGGGGCGGCTTCCTACGAGCAGTACTTC. Its protein product is CASSTPGAASYEQYF.

V is TRBV6-1 and J is TRBJ2-7; D possibly corresponds to TRBD1 (5 bases). V lost 6 bases to trimming and J lost 0 bases, with 9 bases between them. This CDR3 has 13 residues. Germline V lookup: CDR1 MNHNS, CDR2 SASEGT. The CDR3 is CASRDIYSYEQYF. The CDR3 DNA reads TGTGCCAGCAGGGACATATACTCCTACGAGCAGTACTTC.

The chain recombines TRBV14 with TRBJ2-2, with TRBD1 as a possible D gene (6 bases). CDR1 is SGHDN, CDR2 FVKESK, per germline. The V and J ends lost 2 bases and 4 bases respectively, with 17 bases between them. This CDR3 contains 17 residues. The CDR3, as DNA: TGTGCCAGCAGCCAAACCGGTGGGGGCCTGGGCACCGGGGAGCTGTTTTTT. Protein sequence: CASSQTGGGLGTGELFF.

Here the CDR3 DNA reads TGTGCCAGCAGCCCCCGGGACCGGGGGGAGAAAAACATTCAGTACTTC. This encodes CASSPRDRGEKNIQYF. The chain recombines TRBV11-1 with TRBJ2-4; the match to TRBD2 covers 7 bases. This CDR3 is 16 amino acids long. V lost 5 bases and J lost 4; bases outside the gene matches: 11. CDR1 and CDR2 from the germline V gene are SGHAT and FQDESV (reference sequence).

The J gene is TRBJ2-1, the V gene TRBV5-4, with 13 positions matching TRBD2. V shed 3 bases, J shed 4 bases, and the junction held 4 bases outside the gene matches. Germline V lookup: CDR1 SGHNT, CDR2 YYREEE (reference sequence). The CDR3 spans 16 residues. This chain's CDR3 is CASSSRLAGGYNEQFF. The CDR3 bases are TGTGCCAGCAGCTCCCGACTAGCGGGGGGATACAATGAGCAGTTCTTC.

The chain employs TRBV6-6 and TRBJ2-1; 12 bases match TRBD2. Unmatched junction bases numbered 6, after V lost 6 bases and J lost 6 bases. Germline-derived CDR1 and CDR2 are MNHNY and SVGAGI (reference sequence). The CDR3 has 15 residues. CDR3 in DNA: TGTGCCAGCAGCCCGCTAGCGGGGGGGCCCAATGAGCAGTTCTTC. Protein: CASSPLAGGPNEQFF.

The chain carries TRBV6-5 and TRBJ1-1; unclear D gene. CDR1 is MNHEY and CDR2 is SVGAGI in the germline V gene. This CDR3 is 16 amino acids long. V was cut by 4 bases and J by 1 base, with 16 bases left in between. The chain's CDR3 is CASSCSTGRSNTEAFF. CDR3 bases: TGTGCCAGCAGTTGCTCGACCGGCAGGTCGAACACTGAAGCTTTCTTT.

The CDR3 DNA reads as TGTGCCAGCAGCTTAAGAAGGGCGGGGGGTCCGAATGAGCAGTTCTTC. Encoded protein: CASSLRRAGGPNEQFF. V usage is TRBV7-2 and J usage is TRBJ2-1; TRBD2 agrees at 8 bases. With V trimmed by 2 bases and J by 7 bases, 10 bases remained unmatched. Germline lookup yields CDR1 SGHTA and CDR2 FQGNSA. This CDR3 contains 16 residues.

The genes are TRBV10-3 and TRBJ2-1; 9 bases line up with TRBD2. The CDR3 has 16 residues. Germline lookup yields CDR1 ENHRY and CDR2 SYGVKD. V shed 2 bases, J shed 7 bases, and the junction held 9 bases outside the gene matches. The CDR3 protein is CAISESPSGGSNEQFF. CDR3 nucleotide sequence: TGTGCCATCAGTGAGAGTCCAAGCGGGGGGTCGAATGAGCAGTTCTTC.

V usage is TRBV19 and J usage is TRBJ1-1, with D possibly matching TRBD1 (5 bases). V gave up 1 base and J gave up 4 bases, with 10 bases separating them. The germline V gene encodes CDR1 LNHDA and CDR2 SQIVND (reference sequence). The CDR3 runs to 14 residues. Here the CDR3 DNA reads TGTGCCAGTAGTATAGTTTCGGGGGGCACTGAAGCTTTCTTT. Protein sequence: CASSIVSGGTEAFF.

The chain carries TRBV13 and TRBJ2-1; TRBD2 agrees at 13 bases. Unmatched junction bases numbered 7, after V lost 5 bases and J lost 0 bases. From germline, CDR1 is PRHDT and CDR2 FYEKMQ (reference sequence). The CDR3 covers 18 residues. In nucleotides, the CDR3 is TGTGCCAGCAGCACGACTAGCGGGGGGTCTAGCTCCTACAATGAGCAGTTCTTC. Its translation: CASSTTSGGSSSYNEQFF.

The chain couples TRBV28 to TRBJ1-1; D perhaps matches TRBD1 (6 bases). Germline loops: CDR1 MDHEN, CDR2 SYDVKM. CDR3 length: 13 amino acids. The V gene lost 6 bases and the J gene lost 5 bases, with 13 bases spanning the gap. The CDR3 nucleotides read TGTGCCAGCAGCATGGGGGCCTGGACTGAAGCTTTCTTT. Protein sequence: CASSMGAWTEAFF.

This clone was detected once. Its ends do not fully match the called genes, so a read error is possible. The chain joins TRBV28 to TRBJ2-6; 8 bases match TRBD1. The CDR3 has 15 residues. Germline V CDR1 and CDR2: MDHEN, SYDVKM. The CDR3 nucleotides are TGTGCCAGCAGTCGACAGGGGTCTGGGGCCAGCGTCCTGACTTTC. Encoded protein: CASSRQGSGASVLTF.